This entry concerns a single T cell receptor beta chain. What this receptor recognizes is not known. The record has no base qualities; no much larger clone is one base away. To sequence the TCRbeta CDR3 region, genomic DNA was isolated from the sorted cells. TCRbeta CDR3 regions were sequenced using the immunoSEQ Assay. Entries here come from immuneACCESS through TCRdb and include only in-frame sequences with V and J called. Some clones fail to appear in such tables; in the studies checked, an unresolved V gene covers under half of the shortfall, and the cause of the remainder is unknown. For this sample the table gives about 63,000 clones, of which around 91% were detected only once. Approximately 10% of the sample belongs to the ten largest clones. This sample stems from a study of OX40 agonist ivuxolimab in advanced cancers. The study in broad terms: The costimulatory receptor OX40 (CD134) was targeted by ivuxolimab, a fully human IgG2 agonistic monoclonal antibody. A male proportion of about 79% and a mean age of approximately 62 years, ranging from roughly 23 to 79, were recorded for the dose-escalation cohort. Of the roughly 52 dose-escalation patients, hepatocellular carcinoma was present in approximately 20, melanoma in around 15, renal cell carcinoma in 9 and head and neck cancer in 9. Peripheral TCRbeta sequencing aimed to test whether ivuxolimab altered TCR sequence diversity and caused clonal T-cell expansion. Three dose-escalation patients achieved partial responses, one with hepatocellular carcinoma and two with cutaneous melanoma. Intravenous ivuxolimab was administered to patients every 2 weeks at six dose levels: 0.01, 0.1, 0.3, 1.5, 3 and 10 mg/kg. Patients were allowed to have had prior anti-PD-1, anti-PD-L1 or anti-CTLA-4 therapy, and approximately 41% of the dose-escalation patients had previously received checkpoint inhibitors. The paper reports the monotherapy dose-escalation portion (N ≈ 50 patients) of the phase I ivuxolimab trial.

Patients with autoimmune disease history or receiving systemic immunosuppression were excluded from the trial. Peripheral blood for TCR sequencing was drawn from every dose cohort at baseline, at cycle 4 day 1 and at cycle 7 day 1. The samples were drawn from a first-in-human, open-label, multicenter phase I dose-escalation trial of ivuxolimab. Adults with locally advanced or metastatic head and neck squamous cell, hepatocellular, melanoma or renal cell carcinoma were enrolled in the trial. Before TCR sequencing, CD4+ and CD8+ T cells were separately sorted from peripheral blood. V ends up 5 bases short and J 4 bases short, with an unmatched junction base count of 7. Including the terminal cysteine and phenylalanine, the CDR3 comprises 15 residues. Only the CDR3 portion is preserved as DNA: 45 bases, with reading frame beginning at the first base. CDR1 is given as SGHNT and CDR2 as YENEEA, both from the germline V gene.

Overall study results and their limits: Low levels of normalized T-cell clonal expansion were also seen in some patients who did not respond. In partial responders in the 0.1-3.0 mg/kg groups, normalized peripheral clonal expansion was found to be among the lowest, especially among CD8+ T cells. After ivuxolimab, CD8+ T cells had more expanded clones than CD4+ T cells on average. At doses of 0.1 to 3.0 mg/kg, clonal expansion of both CD4+ and CD8+ blood T cells was observed from baseline to week 6. Which antigens the clonally expanded peripheral T cells were specific for was not determined.

The source material was CD4+ or CD8+ T cells sorted from blood, sampled in a trial of the OX40 agonist ivuxolimab. This sequence was found in an adult with an advanced solid tumor such as melanoma, head and neck, liver or kidney cancer. Recombination connected TRBV11-3 to TRBJ2-5; TRBD1 fits 10 bases in the junction. The CDR3 corresponds to CASSPGTGARETQYF. The nucleotide sequence reads TGTGCCAGCAGCCCCGGGACAGGGGCGCGAGAGACCCAGTACTTC.